The 16 T cell receptor beta chains listed next were all sequenced from one sample in a study of T cells after yellow fever vaccination. MiXCR, run by TCRdb on the 5' RACE reads, gives a single entry per CDR3 protein. The repertoire holds 250,000 to 300,000 distinct CDR3 sequences, with 10% to 15% as singletons. Sequencing was performed on CD4+ T cells sorted from PBMCs, taken 45 days after the yellow fever booster vaccination. The receptors here all came from a man aged 25 to 40 who received the YFV17D yellow fever vaccine.

A few counts support this clonotype. J is TRBJ2-5 and V is TRBV5-1, with 7 positions matching TRBD1. V trimming: 3 bases; J trimming: 4 bases; junction bases outside the gene matches: 6. Germline CDR1 SGHRS, CDR2 YFSETQ. The CDR3 has 14 amino acids. The CDR3 here is CASSSGTARETQYF. The CDR3 bases are TGCGCCAGCAGCTCCGGGACAGCGAGAGAGACCCAGTACTTC.

The chain links TRBV5-1 to TRBJ1-5; D may be TRBD1 (5 bases). This CDR3 contains 14 residues. V was clipped by 1 base and J by 6 bases, with 11 bases between them. CDR1 is SGHRS, CDR2 YFSETQ, per germline. The CDR3 loop is CASSLSGGSQPQHF. The CDR3 DNA reads TGCGCCAGCAGCTTGTCGGGGGGGAGTCAGCCCCAGCATTTT.

In this sample, this clonotype turned up a few times. The chain is built from TRBV20-1 and TRBJ2-7; 9 nucleotides agree with TRBD2. This CDR3 comprises 14 residues. V lost 1 base to trimming and J lost 5 bases; unmatched junction nucleotides: 6. Per germline, CDR1 DFQATT and CDR2 SNEGSKA (reference sequence). The CDR3 sequence: CSARVAGGPHEQYF. The CDR3 bases are TGCAGTGCTAGAGTTGCGGGAGGGCCGCACGAGCAGTACTTC.

This clonotype was seen at least ten times. The CDR3 is CSVDGLAGDDEQYF. The CDR3 nucleotides read TGCAGCGTTGATGGGCTAGCGGGAGACGACGAGCAGTACTTC. The V and J genes are TRBV29-1 and TRBJ2-7, with 10 bases fitting TRBD2. Germline CDR1 reads SQVTM; CDR2 reads ANQGSEA. V dropped 3 bases and J dropped 5; count of bases not matched to a gene: 7. The CDR3 runs 14 residues.

The rearrangement joins TRBV10-3 to TRBJ2-1, with no clear D. The germline gives CDR1 ENHRY, CDR2 SYGVKD. This CDR3 region has 13 residues. Trimming removed 3 bases from V and 0 bases from J, with 3 bases in between. The CDR3 DNA follows: TGTGCCATCAGTGAAGGCTCCTACAATGAGCAGTTCTTC. It specifies CAISEGSYNEQFF.

V and J are TRBV7-2 and TRBJ2-1; possibly TRBD1 for D (5 bases). CDR3 size: 13 residues. Germline CDR1 SGHTA, CDR2 FQGNSA. Between the trimmed V and J ends, which lost 6 bases and 2 bases, there was a span of 8 bases. Written as DNA, the CDR3 is TGTGCCAGCAGGACAGATACCTACAATGAGCAGTTCTTC. Its translation: CASRTDTYNEQFF.

This clonotype has only a few counts. This rearrangement joins TRBV10-2 to TRBJ2-1; TRBD1 agrees at 7 bases. V was pared by 7 bases and J by 2 bases, with 17 bases of the junction left unmatched. In germline, CDR1 is WSHSY, CDR2 SAAADI. The CDR3 runs to 18 residues. This chain's CDR3 is CASTETGYRQGPYNEQFF. The CDR3 DNA follows: TGCGCCAGCACCGAGACAGGATACCGACAGGGACCCTACAATGAGCAGTTCTTC.

The chain carries TRBV4-3 and TRBJ1-6; D is ambiguous. The CDR3 has 16 amino acids. V dropped 0 bases and J dropped 7 bases, with 13 bases sitting between them. CDR1 and CDR2 (germline): LGHNA, YSLEER. The CDR3 spells CASSQEGIPNNSPLHF. DNA of the CDR3: TGCGCCAGCAGCCAAGAAGGCATACCTAACAATTCACCCCTCCACTTT.

V is TRBV20-1 and J is TRBJ2-1, with 9 bases matching TRBD2. The CDR3 extends over 15 amino acids. V shed 5 bases and J 4 bases; nucleotides not matched to a gene: 9. Germline-derived CDR1 and CDR2 are DFQATT and SNEGSKA (reference sequence). In DNA, the CDR3 is TGCAGTGCTGAGTGGGTGCTAGCGGGGTACAATGAGCAGTTCTTC. Translating it yields CSAEWVLAGYNEQFF.

This clonotype appeared a few times. The J gene is TRBJ2-3, the V gene TRBV20-1, with D possibly matching TRBD1 (6 bases). The CDR3 sequence is 15 residues long. Germline CDR1 and CDR2: DFQATT and SNEGSKA (reference sequence). The V gene lost 0 bases and the J gene lost 0 bases, with 10 bases spanning the gap. The CDR3 here is CSAREGAASTDTQYF. The CDR3 coding sequence is TGCAGTGCTAGAGAGGGGGCAGCGAGCACAGATACGCAGTATTTT.

At least ten counts were recorded for this clonotype. This chain joins TRBV12-3 or TRBV12-4 and TRBJ2-2, with 11 bases fitting TRBD2. J lost 2 bases, V lost 9 bases, and 2 bases had no gene match. The CDR3 is made up of 14 amino acids. CDR3 DNA sequence: TGTGCCAGTAGACTAGCGGGAAACACCGGGGAGCTGTTTTTT. This translates into CASRLAGNTGELFF.

This clonotype was counted between two and nine times. Here the CDR3 reads CASTLEGGTQYF. In DNA form, the CDR3 reads TGTGCCAGCACCTTAGAGGGAGGTACGCAGTATTTT. The chain combines TRBV3-1 with TRBJ2-3; TRBD2 might be the D (6 bases). The length of the CDR3 is 12 residues. The V gene's germline CDR1 is LGHDT and CDR2 YNNKEL (reference sequence). V lost 7 bases, J lost 8 bases, and 13 bases lay in between.

The V call is TRBV7-2, the J call TRBJ1-5, with D possibly TRBD1 on 5 matching bases. The CDR3 covers 15 residues. The germline CDR1 and CDR2 sequences are SGHTA and FQGNSA. The germline V and J ends were trimmed by 2 bases and 6 bases, with 14 bases remaining between them. This CDR3 is CASSLFHGRGQPQHF. The CDR3 DNA sequence: TGTGCCAGCAGCTTATTTCATGGAAGGGGTCAGCCCCAGCATTTT.

This clonotype has just a few counts. The chain has TRBV29-1 and TRBJ1-1; perhaps TRBD1 as D (6 bases). CDR3 length equals 12 residues. Germline loops: CDR1 SQVTM, CDR2 ANQGSEA. Deletions cut 6 bases from V and 6 bases from J, with 14 bases between. CDR3 in DNA: TGCAGCGTAGCGGGGGCGCGATCTGAAGCTTTCTTT. Translated, it gives CSVAGARSEAFF. Supplemented by reference TRBV29-1 and TRBJ1-1, the full variable domain reads SAVISQKPSRDICQRGTSLTIQCQVDSQVTMMFWYRQQPGQSLTLIATANQGSEATYESGFVIDKFPISRPNLTFSTLTVSNMSPEDSSIYLCSVAGARSEAFFGQGTRLTVV.

V is TRBV20-1 and J is TRBJ2-5; weak D call: TRBD1 (6 bases). CDR3 length: 14 amino acids. CDR1 is DFQATT and CDR2 is SNEGSKA in the germline V gene (reference sequence). V lost 4 bases to trimming and J lost 5 bases, with 17 bases between them. The CDR3 spells CSATYGVRGETQYF. The CDR3 DNA is TGCAGTGCTACCTACGGGGTTAGGGGGGAGACCCAGTACTTC.

This clonotype was seen ten or more times. The gene calls are TRBV12-3 or TRBV12-4 and TRBJ1-5; 11 bases match TRBD1. The CDR3 runs 14 residues. The trim removed 6 bases at V and 7 bases at J, leaving 5 bases unmatched. CDR3 amino acids: CASRGTGGGQPQHF. The CDR3 DNA is TGTGCCAGCAGGGGGACAGGGGGAGGCCAGCCCCAGCATTTT.